The rows below give T cell receptor beta chains drawn from one sample of a study of cytomegalovirus exposure and HLA in healthy donors. Some clones are missing from TCRdb's copy, which holds only in-frame ones; the method was immunoSEQ multiplex PCR. The table records fewer than 250,000 clones, roughly 77% of them present only once. Sequencing was carried out using PBMCs. These receptors all stem from a man younger than 40 in good health and CMV-seropositive. Each CDR3 is given with its conserved first and last residue. Fields, in order: D gene, J gene, clone size, V gene, CDR3 protein, CDR3 DNA. The D gene is left open where the match is weak. Not every row has a clone size; where given, it reads once, few, many or a size class.

D: -; J: TRBJ1-5; size: -; V: TRBV7-9; CDR3: CASSQGVSNQPQHF; DNA: TGTGCCAGCAGCCAGGGTGTTAGCAATCAGCCCCAGCATTTT
D: TRBD1; J: TRBJ2-7; size: -; V: TRBV30; CDR3: CAWNVPGTGIYEQYF; DNA: TGTGCCTGGAACGTACCAGGGACAGGAATCTACGAGCAGTACTTC
D: -; J: TRBJ1-3; size: -; V: TRBV30; CDR3: CAWSMGHPGNTIYF; DNA: TGTGCCTGGAGTATGGGACATCCTGGAAACACCATATATTTT
D: -; J: TRBJ2-7; size: -; V: TRBV21-1; CDR3: CASSVTRTPPYEQYF; DNA: TGTGCCAGCAGTGTAACGCGGACACCACCCTACGAGCAGTACTTC
D: -; J: TRBJ2-2; size: few; V: TRBV4-3; CDR3: CASSQVKRISAGELFF; DNA: TGCGCCAGCAGCCAAGTGAAGAGGATTTCGGCCGGGGAGCTGTTTTTT
D: TRBD1; J: TRBJ1-1; size: -; V: TRBV7-3; CDR3: CASSLSPDRAGTEAFF; DNA: TGTGCCAGCAGCTTATCGCCGGACAGGGCGGGCACTGAAGCTTTCTTT
D: TRBD1; J: TRBJ2-7; size: -; V: TRBV7-6; CDR3: CASSPGTGVGYEQYF; DNA: TGTGCCAGCAGCCCCGGGACAGGGGTAGGCTACGAGCAGTACTTC
D: TRBD1; J: TRBJ1-2; size: -; V: TRBV6-5; CDR3: CASSYLRTGGGYGYTF; DNA: TGTGCCAGCAGTTACCTCCGGACAGGGGGCGGTTATGGCTACACCTTC
D: -; J: TRBJ2-5; size: -; V: TRBV7-8; CDR3: CASSTVSGKEETQYF; DNA: TGTGCCAGCAGCACCGTTTCAGGGAAAGAAGAGACCCAGTACTTC
D: -; J: TRBJ1-1; size: -; V: TRBV4-3; CDR3: CASRPGQISITEAFF; DNA: TGCGCCAGCAGGCCGGGTCAGATCTCGATCACTGAAGCTTTCTTT
D: TRBD1; J: TRBJ1-2; size: -; V: TRBV5-4; CDR3: CASSQLSGGSNYGYTF; DNA: TGTGCCAGCAGCCAATTGTCAGGGGGCAGTAACTATGGCTACACCTTC
D: TRBD1; J: TRBJ2-7; size: -; V: TRBV11-2; CDR3: CASSLGTGYEQYF; DNA: TGTGCCAGCAGCTTAGGGACAGGCTACGAGCAGTACTTC
D: -; J: TRBJ2-2; size: -; V: TRBV7-2; CDR3: CASSSLVTGELFF; DNA: TGTGCCAGCAGCTCACTAGTCACCGGGGAGCTGTTTTTT
D: TRBD1; J: TRBJ2-5; size: -; V: TRBV5-6; CDR3: CASSLTGGLETQYF; DNA: TGTGCCAGCAGCCTAACAGGGGGCTTAGAGACCCAGTACTTC
D: -; J: TRBJ1-1; size: -; V: TRBV13; CDR3: CASSFTLEAFF; DNA: TGTGCCAGCAGCTTTACTCTTGAAGCTTTCTTT
D: TRBD2; J: TRBJ2-1; size: -; V: TRBV27; CDR3: CASQRTSGSYNEQFF; DNA: TGTGCCAGCCAGAGGACTAGCGGGTCCTACAATGAGCAGTTCTTC
D: -; J: TRBJ2-1; size: -; V: TRBV27; CDR3: CASSLSGGGNKQFF; DNA: TGTGCCAGCAGTTTATCGGGAGGAGGTAATAAGCAGTTCTTC
D: TRBD2; J: TRBJ2-1; size: -; V: TRBV4-3; CDR3: CASSRALAGSYNEQFF; DNA: TGCGCCAGCAGCCGGGCACTAGCGGGAAGCTACAATGAGCAGTTCTTC
D: TRBD2; J: TRBJ2-1; size: -; V: TRBV13; CDR3: CASSREVVVEQFF; DNA: TGTGCCAGCAGCCGGGAGGTGGTGGTTGAGCAGTTCTTC
D: TRBD1; J: TRBJ1-5; size: -; V: TRBV14; CDR3: CASSRDSYQPQHF; DNA: TGTGCCAGCAGCCGGGACAGTTATCAGCCCCAGCATTTT
D: TRBD2; J: TRBJ2-3; size: -; V: TRBV4-3; CDR3: CASSQEAPGLAGRSRTDTQYF; DNA: TGCGCCAGCAGCCAAGAAGCTCCGGGACTAGCGGGGCGTTCGCGCACAGATACGCAGTATTTT
D: TRBD1; J: TRBJ2-7; size: few; V: TRBV27; CDR3: CASSLRDRAYEQYF; DNA: TGTGCCAGCAGTCTCCGGGACAGAGCCTACGAGCAGTACTTC
D: TRBD2; J: TRBJ2-5; size: -; V: TRBV27; CDR3: CASSAGVQETQYF; DNA: TGTGCCAGCTCCGCGGGAGTCCAAGAGACCCAGTACTTC
D: TRBD1; J: TRBJ2-7; size: -; V: TRBV27; CDR3: CASSKGGAGQYF; DNA: TGTGCCAGCAGTAAAGGGGGCGCCGGGCAGTACTTC
D: -; J: TRBJ2-7; size: few; V: TRBV6-6; CDR3: CASSSQASREQYF; DNA: TGTGCCAGCAGTTCCCAGGCCTCCCGGGAGCAGTACTTC
D: -; J: TRBJ1-5; size: -; V: TRBV7-9; CDR3: CASSLGTARQPQHF; DNA: TGTGCCAGCAGCTTAGGGACAGCTCGTCAGCCCCAGCATTTT
D: TRBD2; J: TRBJ2-7; size: -; V: TRBV28; CDR3: CASSFRTVAGFNEQYF; DNA: TGTGCCAGCAGTTTTCGGACGGTAGCGGGATTTAACGAGCAGTACTTC
D: -; J: TRBJ1-1; size: -; V: TRBV7-2; CDR3: CASSLSPRGNTEAFF; DNA: TGTGCCAGCAGCTTATCTCCCAGGGGGAACACTGAAGCTTTCTTT
D: TRBD1; J: TRBJ2-7; size: -; V: TRBV7-9; CDR3: CASSLATPGQGWDEQYF; DNA: TGTGCCAGCAGCTTAGCGACCCCGGGACAGGGGTGGGACGAGCAGTACTTC
D: -; J: TRBJ2-5; size: -; V: TRBV21-1; CDR3: CASWSRGAKTQYF; DNA: TGTGCCAGCTGGTCTAGGGGCGCAAAGACCCAGTACTTC
D: TRBD1; J: TRBJ1-1; size: -; V: TRBV27; CDR3: CASSLFQGAGTEAFF; DNA: TGTGCCAGCAGTTTATTTCAGGGGGCAGGCACTGAAGCTTTCTTT
D: -; J: TRBJ1-4; size: -; V: TRBV19; CDR3: CASSISRGRNEKLFF; DNA: TGTGCCAGTAGTATCTCTAGAGGCAGAAATGAAAAACTGTTTTTT
D: -; J: TRBJ2-1; size: -; V: TRBV4-3; CDR3: CASSKRGGLSTGEQFF; DNA: TGCGCCAGCAGCAAAAGGGGGGGGCTCTCGACTGGTGAGCAGTTCTTC
D: TRBD2; J: TRBJ2-3; size: few; V: TRBV9; CDR3: CASSGGTGGPVNTDTQYF; DNA: TGTGCCAGCAGCGGGGGAACGGGAGGGCCAGTTAACACAGATACGCAGTATTTT
D: -; J: TRBJ2-7; size: -; V: TRBV19; CDR3: CASSAQEAYEQYF; DNA: TGTGCCAGTAGCGCCCAGGAGGCGTACGAGCAGTACTTC
D: -; J: TRBJ1-5; size: once; V: TRBV5-6; CDR3: CASSLAGGSLQPQHF; DNA: TGTGCCAGCAGCTTGGCCGGGGGGAGTCTTCAGCCCCAGCATTTT